Presented here are 30 T cell receptor beta chains from one specimen sequenced in a study of blood T cell repertoires in COVID-19. Generated by immunoSEQ multiplex PCR, the TCRdb table keeps only in-frame clones and is missing some. The table records some 240,000 clones, approximately 86% of them present only once. The sample taken for sequencing was PBMCs or T cells enriched from blood (not recorded which). The receptor set was obtained from a woman in her thirties or forties with acute COVID-19.

The sample holds a few counts of this clone. The chain is built from TRBV9 and TRBJ2-7; 9 nucleotides align to TRBD2. The germline V gene encodes CDR1 SGDLS and CDR2 YYNGEE. CDR3 length equals 15 residues. V was clipped by 1 base and J by 6 bases; unmatched bases: 8. CDR3 amino acids: CASSVSGTSNSEQYF. The CDR3 bases are TGTGCCAGCAGCGTAAGTGGGACTAGCAATAGCGAGCAGTACTTC. Using reference TRBV9 and TRBJ2-7 for the parts outside the CDR3, the full variable domain is DSGVTQTPKHLITATGQRVTLRCSPRSGDLSVYWYQQSLDQGLQFLIQYYNGEERAKGNILERFSAQQFPDLHSELNLSSLELGDSALYFCASSVSGTSNSEQYFGPGTRLTVT.

The chain uses TRBV11-2 and TRBJ2-3; D is unresolved. This CDR3 region has 15 residues. Germline V gene sequence: CDR1 SGHAT, CDR2 FQNNGV. The V gene lost 6 bases and the J gene lost 2 bases, with 15 bases spanning the gap. The CDR3 spells CASRPVMRDTDTQYF. The CDR3 DNA follows: TGTGCCAGCAGGCCTGTGATGAGAGACACAGATACGCAGTATTTT.

CDR3 protein: CASSPGRSGANVLTF. The CDR3, as DNA: TGTGCCAGTAGCCCTGGGCGCTCTGGGGCCAACGTCCTGACTTTC. This chain joins TRBV19 and TRBJ2-6, with D uncertain. CDR3 length equals 15 residues. Germline-derived CDR1 and CDR2 are LNHDA and SQIVND (reference sequence). V was trimmed by 6 bases and J by 0 bases, leaving 9 bases between them.

The V and J genes are TRBV29-1 and TRBJ1-1; 7 nucleotides align to TRBD1. The CDR3 is 12 amino acids. The V gene's germline CDR1 is SQVTM and CDR2 ANQGSEA. The junction had 6 bases not matched to a gene; V was cut back by 3 bases and J by 8 bases. CDR3 sequence reads: CSVDGQGVEAFF. Written as DNA, the CDR3 is TGCAGCGTTGACGGGCAGGGGGTGGAAGCTTTCTTT.

The rearrangement uses TRBV19 and TRBJ1-6; a weak D match, TRBD1 (5 bases). V was trimmed by 5 bases and J by 4 bases, leaving 9 bases between them. Germline CDR1 LNHDA, CDR2 SQIVND (reference sequence). The CDR3 contains 14 residues. This CDR3 reads CASSRQSYNSPLHF. CDR3 sequence (DNA): TGTGCCAGTAGTCGACAGTCATATAATTCACCCCTCCACTTT.

This rearrangement joins TRBV9 to TRBJ1-2; TRBD1 agrees at 9 bases. The CDR3 runs to 15 residues. Germline values: CDR1 SGDLS, CDR2 YYNGEE. V gave up 4 bases and J gave up 6 bases; unmatched junction bases: 10. CDR3 amino acids: CASSPSSRDRDGYTF. CDR3 coding DNA: TGTGCCAGCAGCCCATCAAGCCGGGACAGGGATGGCTACACCTTC.

This chain connects TRBV2 to TRBJ2-2; 13 positions agree with TRBD2. Trimming took 9 bases from V and 5 from J; bases not matched to a gene: 3. CDR1 is SNHLY, CDR2 FYNNEI, per germline. This CDR3 contains 14 residues. The DNA for the CDR3 is TGTGCCAGTAGACTAGCGGGAGGAACCGGGGAGCTGTTTTTT. Protein: CASRLAGGTGELFF. Together with reference TRBV2 and TRBJ2-2, the CDR3 gives the full variable domain: EPEVTQTPSHQVTQMGQEVILRCVPISNHLYFYWYRQILGQKVEFLVSFYNNEISEKSEIFDDQFSVERPDGSNFTLKIRSTKLEDSAMYFCASRLAGGTGELFFGEGSRLTVL.

The rearrangement joins TRBV7-9 to TRBJ1-4; perhaps TRBD1 as D (5 bases). CDR3 length: 15 amino acids. The V gene lost 3 bases and the J gene lost 2 bases, with 10 bases spanning the gap. Germline V lookup: CDR1 SEHNR, CDR2 FQNEAQ (reference sequence). The CDR3 nucleotides are TGTGCCAGCAGCTTGGGGGGTCTGACTAATGAAAAACTGTTTTTT. Translation: CASSLGGLTNEKLFF.

The V gene is TRBV29-1, the J gene TRBJ2-7; TRBD2 agrees at 7 bases. CDR3 length: 14 residues. The trim removed 1 base at V and 2 bases at J, leaving 5 bases unmatched. Per the germline V gene, CDR1 is SQVTM and CDR2 is ANQGSEA. This CDR3 reads CSVEGPGRTYEQYF. For the CDR3, the DNA is TGCAGCGTTGAAGGGCCCGGGAGGACCTACGAGCAGTACTTC.

The chain employs TRBV11-2 and TRBJ2-2, with unresolved D. Trimming cost V 1 base and J 5 bases, with 5 bases left between them. There are 13 residues in the CDR3. Germline V gene sequence: CDR1 SGHAT, CDR2 FQNNGV. This CDR3 reads CASSLVYTGELFF. The CDR3 DNA reads TGTGCCAGCAGCTTAGTTTATACCGGGGAGCTGTTTTTT. Complete variable domain (other parts from reference TRBV11-2 and TRBJ2-2): EAGVAQSPRYKIIEKRQSVAFWCNPISGHATLYWYQQILGQGPKLLIQFQNNGVVDDSQLPKDRFSAERLKGVDSTLKIQPAKLEDSAVYLCASSLVYTGELFFGEGSRLTVL.

The V call is TRBV19, the J call TRBJ1-1; a weak D match, TRBD1 (6 bases). The CDR3 is 12 amino acids. Between the trimmed V and J ends, which lost 6 bases and 7 bases, there was a span of 12 bases. Looked up from germline, CDR1 is LNHDA and CDR2 is SQIVND (reference sequence). CDR3 DNA sequence: TGTGCCAGTAGGTGGGGGCTGGGTGAAGCTTTCTTT. Protein product: CASRWGLGEAFF. The variable domain in full, completed from reference TRBV19 and TRBJ1-1, reads DGGITQSPKYLFRKEGQNVTLSCEQNLNHDAMYWYRQDPGQGLRLIYYSQIVNDFQKGDIAEGYSVSREKKESFPLTVTSAQKNPTAFYLCASRWGLGEAFFGQGTRLTVV.

The chain couples TRBV7-8 to TRBJ2-7, with 12 positions matching TRBD2. Germline trimming cut 0 bases from V and 1 base from J; bases unmatched to any gene: 4. The CDR3 loop spans 17 amino acids. The V gene's germline CDR1 is SGHVS and CDR2 FQNEAQ. The CDR3 DNA follows: TGTGCCAGCAGCTTAGCGTCAGGGACTAGCGGGTCCTACGAGCAGTACTTC. Its protein product is CASSLASGTSGSYEQYF.

The chain combines TRBV12-3 or TRBV12-4 with TRBJ1-2, with 9 bases matching TRBD1. V lost 6 bases and J lost 8; bases outside the gene matches: 7. The CDR3 is 13 amino acids. CDR3 DNA sequence: TGTGCCAGCAGCCCGGGACAGGGAAGGGGCTACACCTTC. It codes for CASSPGQGRGYTF.

V is TRBV6-5 and J is TRBJ2-7; D ambiguous. Per the germline V gene, CDR1 is MNHEY and CDR2 is SVGAGI. Trimming took 6 bases from V and 0 from J, leaving 12 bases between them. The CDR3 is 14 residues long. The DNA for the CDR3 is TGTGCCAGCAGCCCCGGTTGGGCCTCCTACGAGCAGTACTTC. Protein product: CASSPGWASYEQYF.

The CDR3 spells CASSGGGVYEQYF. CDR3 nucleotide sequence: TGCGCCAGCAGTGGCGGAGGTGTCTACGAGCAGTACTTC. V is TRBV10-2 and J is TRBJ2-7, with D maybe TRBD2 (5 bases). Trimming took off 4 bases at V and 3 bases at J, with 10 bases between the two ends. The CDR3 contains 13 residues. The germline V gene encodes CDR1 WSHSY and CDR2 SAAADI.

This rearrangement joins TRBV7-6 to TRBJ1-3, with 9 bases matching TRBD1. The V gene end was trimmed by 5 bases and the J gene end by 1 base; junction bases not matched to a gene: 3. This CDR3 is 15 amino acids long. Per the germline V gene, CDR1 is SGHVS and CDR2 is FNYEAQ. Here the CDR3 DNA reads TGTGCCAGCAGCCTACAGGGGGCATCTGGAAACACCATATATTTT. Amino acid sequence: CASSLQGASGNTIYF.

The genes are TRBV11-2 and TRBJ2-1; D ambiguous. The germline CDR1 and CDR2 sequences are SGHAT and FQNNGV. The CDR3 sequence is 13 residues long. The ends were cut back, 3 bases at V and 4 bases at J, with 7 bases in the middle. The CDR3 here is CASSFALYNEQFF. The CDR3 DNA reads as TGTGCCAGCAGCTTCGCACTTTACAATGAGCAGTTCTTC. Together with reference TRBV11-2 and TRBJ2-1, the CDR3 gives the full variable domain: EAGVAQSPRYKIIEKRQSVAFWCNPISGHATLYWYQQILGQGPKLLIQFQNNGVVDDSQLPKDRFSAERLKGVDSTLKIQPAKLEDSAVYLCASSFALYNEQFFGPGTRLTVL.

The chain carries TRBV5-1 and TRBJ2-1; 7 bases line up with TRBD2. V lost 4 bases, J lost 3 bases, and 4 bases stayed unmatched. Germline V gene sequence: CDR1 SGHRS, CDR2 YFSETQ. The CDR3 loop spans 14 amino acids. CDR3 sequence reads: CASSVSGLYNEQFF. The CDR3 region has the DNA TGCGCCAGCAGCGTTAGCGGGCTCTACAATGAGCAGTTCTTC.

This clone has just a few counts. The CDR3 region is CATPKGAGSYEQYF. CDR3 nucleotide sequence: TGTGCCACGCCAAAGGGGGCGGGTTCCTACGAGCAGTACTTC. The chain employs TRBV30 and TRBJ2-7; 7 bases line up with TRBD1. The CDR3 is 14 amino acids. Germline CDR1 GTSNPN, CDR2 SVGIG (reference sequence). V was pared by 8 bases and J by 1 base, with 11 bases of the junction left unmatched. The variable domain in full, with the rest retrieved from reference TRBV30 and TRBJ2-7, is SQTIHQWPATLVQPVGSPLSLECTVEGTSNPNLYWYRQAAGRGLQLLFYSVGIGQISSEVPQNLSASRPQDRQFILSSKKLLLSDSGFYLCATPKGAGSYEQYFGPGTRLTVT.

The rearrangement uses TRBV5-4 and TRBJ1-1; a possible D gene is TRBD1 (5 bases). Trimming cost V 4 bases and J 0 bases, with 13 bases left between them. The CDR3 extends over 15 amino acids. The germline V gene has CDR1 SGHNT and CDR2 YYREEE (reference sequence). CDR3 residues: CASSLSTEMNTEAFF. Written as DNA, the CDR3 is TGTGCCAGCAGCCTATCGACAGAAATGAACACTGAAGCTTTCTTT. The full variable domain, rest sourced from reference TRBV5-4 and TRBJ1-1, is ETGVTQSPTHLIKTRGQQVTLRCSSQSGHNTVSWYQQALGQGPQFIFQYYREEENGRGNFPPRFSGLQFPNYSSELNVNALELDDSALYLCASSLSTEMNTEAFFGQGTRLTVV.

This chain connects TRBV18 to TRBJ2-5; 9 bases fit TRBD1. The CDR3 spans 14 residues. CDR1 is KGHSH, CDR2 LQKENI, per germline. The V gene end was trimmed by 4 bases and the J gene end by 5 bases; junction bases not matched to a gene: 5. This CDR3 is CASSRTGGAETQYF. The CDR3 bases are TGTGCCAGCTCACGAACAGGGGGCGCGGAGACCCAGTACTTC.

The chain is built from TRBV29-1 and TRBJ2-1; 13 bases are a match to TRBD2. The CDR3 is 15 residues long. CDR1 is SQVTM, CDR2 ANQGSEA, per germline. V lost 5 bases, J lost 5 bases, and 6 bases stayed unmatched. The CDR3 coding sequence is TGCAGCGTTTCCGGGACTAGCGGGACCGACAATGAGCAGTTCTTC. This gives the protein CSVSGTSGTDNEQFF.

V usage is TRBV25-1 and J usage is TRBJ1-2, with TRBD1 as a possible D gene (5 bases). Germline V lookup: CDR1 MGHDK, CDR2 SYGVNS. The CDR3 extends over 12 amino acids. Between the trimmed V and J ends, which lost 6 bases and 2 bases, there was a span of 7 bases. The CDR3 here is CASRTANYGYTF. In DNA, the CDR3 is TGTGCCAGCAGGACAGCAAACTATGGCTACACCTTC.

The CDR3 nucleotides are TGTGCCAGCAGCAAAACGGACAGGCGGAACTATGGCTACACCTTC. Protein product: CASSKTDRRNYGYTF. The V and J genes are TRBV7-8 and TRBJ1-2; 7 nucleotides match TRBD1. Germline V gives CDR1 SGHVS, CDR2 FQNEAQ. The CDR3 consists of 15 residues. With 5 bases clipped from V and 2 bases from J, the junction kept 8 bases outside the gene matches.

The chain carries TRBV6-5 and TRBJ1-4, with unresolved D. Germline V gives CDR1 MNHEY, CDR2 SVGAGI. The V end was cut by 8 bases, the J end by 6 bases, with 13 bases between. This CDR3 spans 13 amino acids. Here the CDR3 reads CASGRGLYEKLFF. CDR3 bases: TGTGCCAGCGGCCGAGGTCTCTATGAAAAACTGTTTTTT.

This clone showed up just once. The genes are TRBV5-6 and TRBJ2-7; 9 bases align to TRBD1. This CDR3 has 17 amino acids. J gave up 0 bases and V 4 bases, and 11 bases lay outside the gene matches. From germline, CDR1 is SGHDT and CDR2 YYEEEE. Written as DNA, the CDR3 is TGTGCCAGCAGCAGGTGGGGACAGGGTGACGGCTCCTACGAGCAGTACTTC. This encodes CASSRWGQGDGSYEQYF.

This sequence joins TRBV18 and TRBJ1-2; D may be TRBD1 (5 bases). Germline loops: CDR1 KGHSH, CDR2 LQKENI. The CDR3 contains 12 residues. Trimming shortened V by 4 bases and J by 2 bases, and 5 bases separated the two germline ends. The CDR3 loop reads CASSRQNYGYTF. In DNA form, the CDR3 reads TGTGCCAGCTCACGACAGAACTATGGCTACACCTTC.

This chain uses TRBV7-9 with TRBJ2-1; possibly TRBD2 for D (7 bases). The CDR3 consists of 15 residues. The V end lost 5 bases, the J end lost 4 bases, and 15 bases lay between the germline ends. Germline lookup yields CDR1 SEHNR and CDR2 FQNEAQ (reference sequence). The CDR3 loop is CASSQGGGAYNEQFF. The CDR3, as DNA: TGTGCCAGCAGCCAAGGGGGGGGCGCGTACAATGAGCAGTTCTTC.

V gene TRBV7-6 combines with J gene TRBJ1-1; D possibly corresponds to TRBD1 (5 bases). The CDR3 runs 14 residues. Germline V gene lookup returns CDR1 SGHVS and CDR2 FNYEAQ. The V gene lost 1 base and the J gene lost 5 bases, with 11 bases spanning the gap. The CDR3 region is CASSLGGGVTEAFF. The CDR3 nucleotides are TGTGCCAGCAGCTTAGGGGGAGGGGTAACTGAAGCTTTCTTT.

The V gene is TRBV7-6, the J gene TRBJ2-7, with TRBD2 identical over 9 bases. CDR3 length: 16 residues. The junction had 10 bases not matched to a gene; V was cut back by 5 bases and J by 2 bases. Germline values: CDR1 SGHVS, CDR2 FNYEAQ. In DNA form, the CDR3 reads TGTGCCAGCAGCCCAAGGGGTGCGGGAGGGCCCTACGAGCAGTACTTC. It yields the protein CASSPRGAGGPYEQYF.